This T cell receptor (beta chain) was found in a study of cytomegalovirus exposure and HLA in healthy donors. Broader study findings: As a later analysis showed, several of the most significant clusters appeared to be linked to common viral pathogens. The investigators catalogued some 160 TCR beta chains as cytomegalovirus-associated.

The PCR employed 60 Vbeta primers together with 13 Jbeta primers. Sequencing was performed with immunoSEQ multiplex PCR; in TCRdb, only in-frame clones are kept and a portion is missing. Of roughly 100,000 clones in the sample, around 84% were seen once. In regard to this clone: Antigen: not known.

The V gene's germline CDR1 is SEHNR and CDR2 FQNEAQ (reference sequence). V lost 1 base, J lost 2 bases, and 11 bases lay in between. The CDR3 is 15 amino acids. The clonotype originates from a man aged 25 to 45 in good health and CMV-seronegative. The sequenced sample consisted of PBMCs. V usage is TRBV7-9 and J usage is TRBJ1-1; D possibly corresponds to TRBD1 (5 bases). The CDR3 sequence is CASSLVLGGNTEAFF. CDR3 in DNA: TGTGCCAGCAGCTTAGTTCTGGGGGGTAACACTGAAGCTTTCTTT.